Listed below are T cell receptor beta chains from one sample, sequenced in a study of Ad26.COV2.S vaccination and SARS-CoV-2 variants. The protocol was immunoSEQ multiplex PCR, while the TCRdb copy is restricted to in-frame clones and leaves out a portion. The repertoire holds around 370,000 clones, with 80% to 90% as singletons. Sequenced here: peripheral blood, sampled in a trial of Ad26.COV2.S vaccine versus placebo. The origin of the receptors is a person aged 18-65 years who received the Ad26.COV2.S COVID-19 vaccine or a placebo. CDR3s include the opening cysteine and the closing phenylalanine or tryptophan. The D gene is left open where the match is weak. Clone size, where shown, is once, few, many, or a class for clones that have expanded.

CDR3 DNA | CDR3 protein | clone size | J gene | V gene | D gene
TGTGCCACCAGTCCTAGCGGGGGTTACACAGATACGCAGTATTTT | CATSPSGGYTDTQYF | . | TRBJ2-3 | TRBV24-1 | TRBD2
TGTGCCAGCAGCCAAGTAGGGTTTGCGGCCTACGAGCAGTACTTC | CASSQVGFAAYEQYF | once | TRBJ2-7 | TRBV3-1/TRBV3-2 | .
TGTGCCAGCAGTTTAGGTCATCCTCTCACAGGAAACACCATATATTTT | CASSLGHPLTGNTIYF | . | TRBJ1-3 | TRBV27 | .
TGTGCCAGCAGTTACTCGACCAGGAGAAGGCAAGAGACCCAGTACTTC | CASSYSTRRRQETQYF | . | TRBJ2-5 | TRBV6-5 | .
TGTGCCAGCAGTGAACGTAGGGGGGTCGCTAGCACAGATACGCAGTATTTT | CASSERRGVASTDTQYF | . | TRBJ2-3 | TRBV2 | .
TGTGCCAGCAGCTTAGCAATTTCGGCAGATACGCAGTATTTT | CASSLAISADTQYF | . | TRBJ2-3 | TRBV7-2 | .
TGTGCCTGGAGTGTACGGGCTAGCGGAGTGCGGACCGGGGAGCTGTTTTTT | CAWSVRASGVRTGELFF | . | TRBJ2-2 | TRBV30 | TRBD2
TGTGCCAGCAGCTTGGCTCGGACGGGCACCGGGGAGCTGTTTTTT | CASSLARTGTGELFF | . | TRBJ2-2 | TRBV11-2 | .
TGTGCCAGCCGATGGAAGTCCGGGAACACCGGGGAGCTGTTTTTT | CASRWKSGNTGELFF | . | TRBJ2-2 | TRBV11-2 | .
TGTGCCAGCAGCTTGGGCATCCAAGAGACCCAGTACTTC | CASSLGIQETQYF | . | TRBJ2-5 | TRBV5-6 | .
TGTGCCAGCTCACTGGGGACGGTTCGACCCGGGGAGCTGTTTTTT | CASSLGTVRPGELFF | . | TRBJ2-2 | TRBV18 | .
TGTGCCAGCAGCTCCAGGACAGGGGACACAGATACGCAGTATTTT | CASSSRTGDTDTQYF | once | TRBJ2-3 | TRBV7-2 | TRBD1
TGTGCCAGCAGTGAGGGGCTCCTTCCGGGACAGGGATGGACCGGGGAGCTGTTTTTT | CASSEGLLPGQGWTGELFF | . | TRBJ2-2 | TRBV6-1 | TRBD1
TGTGCCAGCAGTCCTAAGGGGGTTTCTACCTACAATGAGCAGTTCTTC | CASSPKGVSTYNEQFF | . | TRBJ2-1 | TRBV27 | .
TGTGCCAGCAGCTTTCGGGCCCCTCAGCCGACAGATACGCAGTATTTT | CASSFRAPQPTDTQYF | . | TRBJ2-3 | TRBV7-6 | .
TGTGCCAGCAGTGAACAGCATAGCAATCAGCCCCAGCATTTT | CASSEQHSNQPQHF | . | TRBJ1-5 | TRBV2 | .
TGTGCCAGCAGTCCCCTCGGGCAGCGTGCGAACACTGAAGCTTTCTTT | CASSPLGQRANTEAFF | . | TRBJ1-1 | TRBV6-2/TRBV6-3 | .
TGTGCCAGCAGGTCATTTCGGGACAGGGGGCGCGGGTCCTACGAGCAGTACTTC | CASRSFRDRGRGSYEQYF | few | TRBJ2-7 | TRBV11-2 | TRBD1
TGTGCCAGCAGTCCACAGGGGGCGAACACTGAAGCTTTCTTT | CASSPQGANTEAFF | . | TRBJ1-1 | TRBV2 | TRBD1
TGTGCCAGCAGCTTAGCGTACAGGGAATCCTACAATGAGCAGTTCTTC | CASSLAYRESYNEQFF | . | TRBJ2-1 | TRBV7-9 | .
TGTGCCAGCAGGATAGCGGGAGGCTTCAAAAACATTCAGTACTTC | CASRIAGGFKNIQYF | few | TRBJ2-4 | TRBV27 | TRBD2
TGTGCCAGCAGCTTAGAGATGGGGGCCCCGGGTGAAAAACTGTTTTTT | CASSLEMGAPGEKLFF | . | TRBJ1-4 | TRBV7-9 | .
TGTGCCAGCAGTTCTTCCGGGACAGGGTACCATCAGCCCCAGCATTTT | CASSSSGTGYHQPQHF | . | TRBJ1-5 | TRBV6-5 | TRBD1
TGTGCCAGCAGCTTAGTGGGGACAGGGAGTAAATCCTACGAGCAGTACTTC | CASSLVGTGSKSYEQYF | . | TRBJ2-7 | TRBV7-6 | TRBD1
TGTGCCAGCAGCTTAGGCCAGAACACCGGGGAGCTGTTTTTT | CASSLGQNTGELFF | . | TRBJ2-2 | TRBV7-9 | .
TGCGCCAGCAGCTTGCTGACAGTCCCCACCACAAAGGTGAACACTGAAGCTTTCTTT | CASSLLTVPTTKVNTEAFF | . | TRBJ1-1 | TRBV5-1 | .
TGTGCCAGCAGTTCTCTACGGCCCCAGCATTTT | CASSSLRPQHF | . | TRBJ1-5 | TRBV28 | .
TGTGCCAGCAGCGGGGGAACCGGGAGTAGCTACGAGCAGTACTTC | CASSGGTGSSYEQYF | . | TRBJ2-7 | TRBV7-6 | .
TGTGCCAGCAGCCCCGCCGGGACAAGCTCCTACGAGCAGTACTTC | CASSPAGTSSYEQYF | . | TRBJ2-7 | TRBV5-4 | .
TGTGCCAGCAGCCAAGCGGCCGGGCCGTTAGCGGTCACTGAAGCTTTCTTT | CASSQAAGPLAVTEAFF | . | TRBJ1-1 | TRBV7-8 | .
TGTGCCAGCAGTGGGACTAGCGGGAGAAGGAACACCGGGGAGCTGTTTTTT | CASSGTSGRRNTGELFF | . | TRBJ2-2 | TRBV2 | TRBD2
TGTGCCAGCAGTTTAGGCGCCCAAATCGACTACGAGCAGTACTTC | CASSLGAQIDYEQYF | . | TRBJ2-7 | TRBV27 | .
TGTGCCAGCAGCCCGTCGGGGACAGGGGGTGACACTGAAGCTTTCTTT | CASSPSGTGGDTEAFF | . | TRBJ1-1 | TRBV13 | TRBD1
TGTGCCAGCAGTAGGGGACTAGCGGGAGTTACAATTCTGCCGTACGAGCAGTACTTC | CASSRGLAGVTILPYEQYF | . | TRBJ2-7 | TRBV27 | TRBD2
TGTGCCAGCAGTGACTCCGGGACTAGCGGGGGGGCAGATACGCAGTATTTT | CASSDSGTSGGADTQYF | . | TRBJ2-3 | TRBV6-4 | TRBD2
TGTGCCAGCAGTTACTCTAAGCCGGGAGATACGCAGTATTTT | CASSYSKPGDTQYF | . | TRBJ2-3 | TRBV6-2/TRBV6-3 | .
TGCGCCAGCAGTGACAATAACAATGAGCAGTTCTTC | CASSDNNNEQFF | . | TRBJ2-1 | TRBV10-1 | .
TGTGCCAGCAGTGAACAGGGCCGGAACAACCAAGAGACCCAGTACTTC | CASSEQGRNNQETQYF | . | TRBJ2-5 | TRBV6-1 | .
TGTGCCTGGAGTGTATACAGACCGGGCACTGAAGCTTTCTTT | CAWSVYRPGTEAFF | . | TRBJ1-1 | TRBV30 | .
TGTGCCACCTGCGGACAGGGGGCTGGAGAGACCCAGTACTTC | CATCGQGAGETQYF | . | TRBJ2-5 | TRBV24-1 | TRBD1
TGTGCCACCACTACGGGCGGGGGGGCTGATGAGCAGTTCTTC | CATTTGGGADEQFF | . | TRBJ2-1 | TRBV7-8 | TRBD2
TGTGCTAGTGGTTACCAAGCCGGGACTAGCACAGATACGCAGTATTTT | CASGYQAGTSTDTQYF | . | TRBJ2-3 | TRBV12-5 | .